The clone carrying this TCR beta chain was detected ten times or more. cDNA synthesis was performed by 5'RACE with 10-nucleotide random UMIs. TCRdb processed the 5' RACE reads anew with MiXCR; each CDR3 protein has one entry. The sample carries tens of thousands of distinct CDR3 sequences, roughly 10% recorded once. These data belong to a study of neurological immune-mediated disorders. CDR3 size: 15 residues. V gave up 3 bases and J gave up 2 bases; unmatched junction bases: 5. Germline V gives CDR1 LGHNA, CDR2 YNFKEQ. Time point described: longitudinal time-point 2. The TCR originated in a man aged 30-40 years in good health. Sequencing input: PBMCs. The rearrangement joins TRBV4-2 to TRBJ2-3, with TRBD1 identical over 7 bases. The CDR3 DNA reads TGTGCCAGCAGCCACGCGACAGGGTCCACAGATACGCAGTATTTT. Protein sequence: CASSHATGSTDTQYF.